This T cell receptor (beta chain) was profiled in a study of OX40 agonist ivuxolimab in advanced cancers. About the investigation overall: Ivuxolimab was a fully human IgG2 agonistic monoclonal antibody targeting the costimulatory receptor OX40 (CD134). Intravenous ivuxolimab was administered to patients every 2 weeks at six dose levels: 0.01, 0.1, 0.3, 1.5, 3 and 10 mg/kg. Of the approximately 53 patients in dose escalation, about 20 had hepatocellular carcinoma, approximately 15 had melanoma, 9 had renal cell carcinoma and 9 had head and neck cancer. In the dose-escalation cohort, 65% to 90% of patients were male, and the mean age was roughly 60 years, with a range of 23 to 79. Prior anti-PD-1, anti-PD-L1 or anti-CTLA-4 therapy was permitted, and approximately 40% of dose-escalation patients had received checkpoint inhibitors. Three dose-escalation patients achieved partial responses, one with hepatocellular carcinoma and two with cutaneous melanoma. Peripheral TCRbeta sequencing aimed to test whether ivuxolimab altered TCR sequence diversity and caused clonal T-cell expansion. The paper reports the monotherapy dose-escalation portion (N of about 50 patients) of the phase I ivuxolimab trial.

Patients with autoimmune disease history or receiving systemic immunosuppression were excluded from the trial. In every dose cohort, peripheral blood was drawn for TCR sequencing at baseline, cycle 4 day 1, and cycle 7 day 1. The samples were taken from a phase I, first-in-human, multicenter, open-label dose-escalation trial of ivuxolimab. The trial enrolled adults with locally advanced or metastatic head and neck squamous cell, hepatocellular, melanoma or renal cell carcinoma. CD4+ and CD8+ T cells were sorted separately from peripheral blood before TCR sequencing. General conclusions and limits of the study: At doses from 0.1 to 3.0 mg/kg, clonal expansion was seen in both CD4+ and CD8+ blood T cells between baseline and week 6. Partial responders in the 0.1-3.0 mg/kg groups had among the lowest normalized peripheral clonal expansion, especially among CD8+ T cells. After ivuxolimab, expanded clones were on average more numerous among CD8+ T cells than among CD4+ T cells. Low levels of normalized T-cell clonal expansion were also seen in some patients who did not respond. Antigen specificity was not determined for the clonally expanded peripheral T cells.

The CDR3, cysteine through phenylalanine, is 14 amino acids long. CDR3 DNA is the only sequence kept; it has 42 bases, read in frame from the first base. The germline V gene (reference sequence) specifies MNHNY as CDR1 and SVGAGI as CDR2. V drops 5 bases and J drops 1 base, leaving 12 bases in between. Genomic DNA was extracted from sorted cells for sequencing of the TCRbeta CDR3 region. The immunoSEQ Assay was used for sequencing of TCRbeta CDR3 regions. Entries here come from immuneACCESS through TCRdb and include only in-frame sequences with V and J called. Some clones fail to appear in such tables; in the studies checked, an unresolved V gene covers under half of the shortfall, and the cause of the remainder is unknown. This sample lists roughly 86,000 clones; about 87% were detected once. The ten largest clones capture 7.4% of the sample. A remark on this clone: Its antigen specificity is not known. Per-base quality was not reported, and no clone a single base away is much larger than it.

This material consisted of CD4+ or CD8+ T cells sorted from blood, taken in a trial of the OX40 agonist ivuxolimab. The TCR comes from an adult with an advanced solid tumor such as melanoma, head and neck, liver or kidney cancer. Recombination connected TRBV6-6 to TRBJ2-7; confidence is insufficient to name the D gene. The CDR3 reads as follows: CASSSRVTSYEQYF. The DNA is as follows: TGTGCCAGCAGTAGCCGGGTGACTTCCTACGAGCAGTACTTC.